This T cell receptor (beta chain) was documented in a study of cytomegalovirus exposure and HLA in healthy donors (TCRdb year 2017). In the study overall: A later analysis indicated that the 120 validation repertoires were generated on the platform also employed for the 700 or so repertoires of the first cohort. The study combined high-throughput TCR immunosequencing, statistical association of individual TCRs with disease status, and machine learning to predict cytomegalovirus infection status. The study aimed to test whether cataloging public T cell receptors could reveal signatures of past pathogen exposure. Along with the approximately 700-subject first cohort, a separate validation cohort of approximately 110 different subjects was used.

Note on this clone: What antigen it recognizes has not been identified. Base qualities were left out, and no much larger clone turns up one base away.

The donors belonged to the validation cohort of about 130 subjects, which was separate from the roughly 670-subject first cohort. The investigation overall reported the following: In the study, about 150 TCR beta chains were listed as associated with cytomegalovirus. According to the authors, the approach could potentially be generalized to other disease states and immunological phenotypes. In vitro tests confirmed that a few of the cytomegalovirus-associated TCR beta chains recognize cytomegalovirus antigens. Most TCR sequences were seen in very few donors, while some public TCRs were found in many individuals. All 120 or so repertoires were used to score co-occurrence in the validation cohort in a later analysis, because that analysis had no HLA typing for the cohort. The classifier was reported to diagnose cytomegalovirus status with high specificity and sensitivity in both the original cohort and the validation cohort. A later analysis found that TCRs clustered in the first cohort also tended to co-occur in the roughly 120 validation repertoires, with 94% of cluster scores above 0.

Library creation used the immunoSEQ multiplex PCR assay. The original pipeline was this. A statistical classification framework was developed to diagnose cytomegalovirus status using the catalog of TCR beta chain sequences. TCRdb re-hosts the immuneACCESS table, in-frame sequences only. Its copies lack some clones; in the studies checked, an unresolved V gene accounts for under half of them, and the cause for the rest is not known. The V and J calls and clone size come from that table; D and trimming were worked out from the DNA. Within this sample are some 150,000 clones, with 85% to 90% of them counted one time only. About 3.5% of the sample belongs to the ten largest clones. The sequencing input was PBMCs. The origin of this receptor is a woman younger than 35 in good health and CMV-seropositive.

The DNA reads TGTGCCAGCAGCGAAGGGGGGGGATTACGCGGCTACACCTTC. Its amino acids are CASSEGGGLRGYTF. The rearrangement combines TRBV25-1 with TRBJ1-2, with a tentative D gene TRBD1 over 6 matching bases. CDR1 and CDR2 (MGHDK, SYGVNS) derive from the germline V gene. Including cysteine and phenylalanine, the CDR3 has 14 amino acids. CDR3 DNA only is kept here, 42 bases in frame from base 1. V loses 6 bases, J loses 8 bases, and the germline ends lie 19 bases apart.